These 14 T cell receptor beta chains originate from one sample sequenced in a study of blood T cell repertoires in COVID-19. Sequencing used immunoSEQ multiplex PCR; TCRdb keeps in-frame clones, though not all of them. The repertoire holds roughly 250,000 clones, with over 90% as singletons. Input material: peripheral blood. The receptor source for this set is a young man with COVID-19, enrolled during active disease.

In this sample, this clone turned up once. The chain uses TRBV6-2 or TRBV6-3 and TRBJ2-7, with 11 bases that match TRBD2. Germline CDR1 MNHEY, CDR2 SVGEGT. The length of the CDR3 is 15 residues. The V segment lost 4 bases and the J segment 6 bases; nucleotides outside the gene matches: 8. The CDR3 coding sequence is TGTGCCAGCAGTTTGGGGGCTGGACTAGCGGGCGAGCAGTACTTC. Its translation: CASSLGAGLAGEQYF.

This clone was recorded once. V gene TRBV2 combines with J gene TRBJ1-5; TRBD1 is a possible D gene (6 bases). The CDR3 totals 15 residues. The germline CDR1 and CDR2 sequences are SNHLY and FYNNEI. V lost 2 bases and J lost 5, with 13 bases in between. The CDR3 protein is CASSESGRGDQPQHF. CDR3 nucleotide sequence: TGTGCCAGCAGTGAATCTGGCAGGGGTGATCAGCCCCAGCATTTT.

This chain uses TRBV10-3 with TRBJ2-7; 10 bases fit TRBD2. V shed 0 bases and J 1 base; nucleotides not matched to a gene: 0. The CDR3 is 15 residues long. Germline V gives CDR1 ENHRY, CDR2 SYGVKD. The CDR3 bases are TGTGCCATCAGTGAGTCACTAGCGGGGTCCTACGAGCAGTACTTC. Protein sequence: CAISESLAGSYEQYF.

The chain has TRBV11-2 and TRBJ1-2; tentatively, D is TRBD1 (6 bases). The CDR3 contains 14 residues. Germline values: CDR1 SGHAT, CDR2 FQNNGV. Between the trimmed V and J ends, which lost 1 base and 7 bases, there was a span of 13 bases. The DNA for the CDR3 is TGTGCCAGCAGCTTAGGAAGGGGGGGGTTTGGCTACACCTTC. Protein sequence: CASSLGRGGFGYTF. Full variable domain (missing parts from reference TRBV11-2 and TRBJ1-2): EAGVAQSPRYKIIEKRQSVAFWCNPISGHATLYWYQQILGQGPKLLIQFQNNGVVDDSQLPKDRFSAERLKGVDSTLKIQPAKLEDSAVYLCASSLGRGGFGYTFGSGTRLTVV.

CDR3 nucleotide sequence: TGTGCCATCAATCGGGATTGGAACACTGAAGCTTTCTTT. This codes for CAINRDWNTEAFF. This sequence joins TRBV10-3 and TRBJ1-1; D is undetermined. The CDR3 runs to 13 residues. Trimming removed 7 bases at V and 1 base at J, with 10 bases between. Per germline, CDR1 ENHRY and CDR2 SYGVKD.

V usage is TRBV29-1 and J usage is TRBJ1-4, with a possible D match to TRBD1 (6 bases). CDR3 size: 14 residues. The germline CDR1 and CDR2 sequences are SQVTM and ANQGSEA. V was pared by 4 bases and J by 5 bases, with 14 bases between. The CDR3 DNA is TGCAGCGTTGGATATACAGGGTCAAATGAAAAACTGTTTTTT. Amino acids: CSVGYTGSNEKLFF.

In this sample, this clone turned up a few times. The CDR3 region is CASSTYRVSHKARTF. The CDR3 nucleotides read TGTGCCAGCAGTACGTACAGGGTTTCGCACAAAGCCCGTACCTTC. The genes are TRBV6-6 and TRBJ1-2; tentative D call: TRBD1 (6 bases). This CDR3 has 15 amino acids. Germline assignment: CDR1 MNHNY and CDR2 SVGAGI (reference sequence). V lost 5 bases and J lost 14, with 27 bases in between.

The chain uses TRBV12-3 or TRBV12-4 and TRBJ1-2, with a weak D call TRBD1 (6 bases). The V and J ends lost 5 bases and 1 base respectively, with 8 bases between them. The CDR3 length is 13 residues. This CDR3 reads CASSGDINYGYTF. CDR3 sequence (DNA): TGTGCCAGCAGTGGGGACATTAACTATGGCTACACCTTC.

This clone was observed once. The chain joins TRBV7-9 to TRBJ1-5; a weak D match, TRBD1 (6 bases). The CDR3 sequence is 13 residues long. In germline, CDR1 is SEHNR, CDR2 FQNEAQ (reference sequence). With 5 bases removed from V and 7 bases from J, the gap between germline ends came to 12 bases. CDR3 protein: CASSLEGDQPQHF. Written as DNA, the CDR3 is TGTGCCAGCAGCCTAGAGGGGGACCAGCCCCAGCATTTT.

The rearrangement joins TRBV7-6 to TRBJ2-3; a possible D gene is TRBD1 (5 bases). The V and J ends lost 1 base and 3 bases respectively, with 17 bases between them. The CDR3 contains 17 residues. The V gene's germline CDR1 is SGHVS and CDR2 FNYEAQ. In DNA, the CDR3 is TGTGCCAGCAGCTTAGGGGGCCCGGTTCGCGGTACAGATACGCAGTATTTT. Protein product: CASSLGGPVRGTDTQYF.

A word on this clone: Other DNA sequences in the sample encode the same CDR3. The CDR3 DNA reads TGTGCCAGCTCCCAAACAGGGGGTAATGAAAAACTGTTTTTT. This encodes CASSQTGGNEKLFF. The rearrangement links TRBV19 to TRBJ1-4; the match to TRBD1 covers 8 bases. This CDR3 is 14 amino acids long. CDR1 is LNHDA and CDR2 is SQIVND in the germline V gene (reference sequence). The ends lost 9 bases at V and 4 bases at J; junction bases unmatched: 7.

The J gene is TRBJ2-3, the V gene TRBV7-3; 7 positions match TRBD2. Trimming took 1 base from V and 1 from J; bases not matched to a gene: 8. This CDR3 is 17 amino acids long. Germline assignment: CDR1 SGHTA and CDR2 FQGTGA. The CDR3, as DNA: TGTGCCAGCAGCTTAAATTTGGGGCTAGCGGGCACAGATACGCAGTATTTT. Amino acids: CASSLNLGLAGTDTQYF. Variable domain in full (rest from reference TRBV7-3 and TRBJ2-3): GAGVSQTPSNKVTEKGKYVELRCDPISGHTALYWYRQSLGQGPEFLIYFQGTGAADDSGLPNDRFFAVRPEGSVSTLKIQRTERGDSAVYLCASSLNLGLAGTDTQYFGPGTRLTVL.

This clone appeared a single time. The chain is built from TRBV5-1 and TRBJ2-1; 10 positions match TRBD2. The CDR3 sequence is 15 residues long. Trimming cost V 2 bases and J 7 bases; bases outside gene matches: 6. Looked up from germline, CDR1 is SGHRS and CDR2 is YFSETQ. The CDR3 protein is CASSFPGLATNEQFF. CDR3 DNA sequence: TGCGCCAGCAGCTTCCCGGGACTAGCGACAAATGAGCAGTTCTTC.

The chain carries TRBV18 and TRBJ1-1; 7 nucleotides agree with TRBD1. Germline V lookup: CDR1 KGHSH, CDR2 LQKENI. After removal of 5 bases from V and 1 base from J, the junction contained 16 bases not matched to a gene. CDR3 length equals 18 residues. CDR3 coding DNA: TGTGCCAGCTCATCCCCAAATCTTGGGACAGCCGGGAACACTGAAGCTTTCTTT. Protein product: CASSSPNLGTAGNTEAFF. Filled out from reference TRBV18 and TRBJ1-1, the complete variable domain reads NAGVMQNPRHLVRRRGQEARLRCSPMKGHSHVYWYRQLPEEGLKFMVYLQKENIIDESGMPKERFSAEFPKEGPSILRIQQVVRGDSAAYFCASSSPNLGTAGNTEAFFGQGTRLTVV.